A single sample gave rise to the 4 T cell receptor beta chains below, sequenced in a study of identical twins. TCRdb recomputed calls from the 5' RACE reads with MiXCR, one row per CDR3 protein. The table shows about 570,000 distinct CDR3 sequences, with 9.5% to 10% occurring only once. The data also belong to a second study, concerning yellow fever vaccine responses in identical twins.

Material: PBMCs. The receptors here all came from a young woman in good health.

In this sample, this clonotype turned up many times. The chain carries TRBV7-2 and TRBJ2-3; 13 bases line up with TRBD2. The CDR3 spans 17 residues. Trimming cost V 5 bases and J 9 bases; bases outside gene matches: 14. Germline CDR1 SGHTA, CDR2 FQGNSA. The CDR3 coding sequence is TGTGCCAGCAGCGAAGGACTAGCGGGAGCGAGAGGCCGAACGCAGTATTTT. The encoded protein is CASSEGLAGARGRTQYF.

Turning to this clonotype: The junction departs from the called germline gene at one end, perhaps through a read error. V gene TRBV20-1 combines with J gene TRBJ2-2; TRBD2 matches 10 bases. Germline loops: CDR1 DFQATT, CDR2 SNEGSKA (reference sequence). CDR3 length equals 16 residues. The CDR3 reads CCAREIASGSSGELFF. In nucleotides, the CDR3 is TGCTGTGCTAGAGAGATTGCTAGCGGGAGCTCCGGGGAGCTGTTTTTT.

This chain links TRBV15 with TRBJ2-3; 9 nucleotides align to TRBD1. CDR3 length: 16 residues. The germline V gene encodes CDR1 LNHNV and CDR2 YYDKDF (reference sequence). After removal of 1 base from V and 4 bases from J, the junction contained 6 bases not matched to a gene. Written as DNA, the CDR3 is TGTGCCACCAGCAGAGCGCCGGGACAGGGCGCAGATACGCAGTATTTT. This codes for CATSRAPGQGADTQYF.

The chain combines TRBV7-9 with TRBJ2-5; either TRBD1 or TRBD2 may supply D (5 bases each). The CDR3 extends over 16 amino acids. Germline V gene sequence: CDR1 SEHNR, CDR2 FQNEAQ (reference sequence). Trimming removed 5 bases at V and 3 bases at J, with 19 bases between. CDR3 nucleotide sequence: TGTGCCAGCAGCCCCCACCAACCGGGACCTAAAGAGACCCAGTACTTC. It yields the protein CASSPHQPGPKETQYF. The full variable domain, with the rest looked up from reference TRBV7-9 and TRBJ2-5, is DTGVSQNPRHKITKRGQNVTFRCDPISEHNRLYWYRQTLGQGPEFLTYFQNEAQLEKSRLLSDRFSAERPKGSFSTLEIQRTEQGDSAMYLCASSPHQPGPKETQYFGPGTRLLVL.